This T cell receptor (beta chain) was identified in a study of CD8+CD57+ T cells in acquired aplastic anemia. Whole-study context: DNA recovered from sorted CD4+ and CD8+ cells had a mean of about 3 ug. Findings and caveats of the study: There were twenty-nine CD8+ CDR3 sequences that occurred in both patients and controls. Simpson's diversity of CD8+ cells was not significantly different in patients compared with controls.

Concerning this clonotype itself: What it binds is not known.

Germline assignment: CDR1 SQVTM and CDR2 ANQGSEA. The V and J ends lost 6 bases and 0 bases respectively, with 10 bases between them. The length of the CDR3 is 13 residues. The study profiled TCR beta VDJ and CDR3 using genomic DNA as template. TCRdb redid the calling of the reads with MiXCR, one entry per CDR3 protein. The data show about 180,000 distinct CDR3 sequences, with about half seen just once and about an eighth held by the top ten. The patients chosen for sequencing had shown expansion of CD8+CD57+ cells (detected by flow cytometry). The sequence was obtained from a human donor with aplastic anemia. This chain connects TRBV29-1 to TRBJ2-3; D uncertain. Sequencing was done on a sample of sorted CD4+, CD8+, or CD8+CD57+ T cells (not recorded which) from PBMCs. In nucleotides, the CDR3 is TGCAGCGTAACTTTCGGGAGCACAGATACGCAGTATTTT. It translates to CSVTFGSTDTQYF.